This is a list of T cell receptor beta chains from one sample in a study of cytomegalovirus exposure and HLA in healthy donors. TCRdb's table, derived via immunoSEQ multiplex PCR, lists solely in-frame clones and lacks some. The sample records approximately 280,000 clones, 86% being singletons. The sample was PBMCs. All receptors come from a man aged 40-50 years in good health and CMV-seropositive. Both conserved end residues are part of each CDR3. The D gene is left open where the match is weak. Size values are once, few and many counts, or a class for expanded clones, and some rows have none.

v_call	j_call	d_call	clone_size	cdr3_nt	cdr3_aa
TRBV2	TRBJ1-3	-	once	TGTGCCAGCAGTGAAGGGGCCCGCTCTGGAAACACCATATATTTT	CASSEGARSGNTIYF
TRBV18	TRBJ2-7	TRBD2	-	TGTGCCAGCTCACCACGGACTAGCGGGGCCTACGAGCAGTACTTC	CASSPRTSGAYEQYF
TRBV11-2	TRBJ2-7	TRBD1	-	TGTGCCAGCAGCTTATCGGCAGGGGGCTCCTACGAGCAGTACTTC	CASSLSAGGSYEQYF
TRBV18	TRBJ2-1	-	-	TGTGCCAGCTCACCAGGTAGCTACAATGAGCAGTTCTTC	CASSPGSYNEQFF
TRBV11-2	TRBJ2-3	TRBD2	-	TGTGCCAGCAGCTTAAGAGCGGGAGGGCCTAATACGCAGTATTTT	CASSLRAGGPNTQYF
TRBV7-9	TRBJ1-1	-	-	TGTGCCAGCAGCACCTCTAGCCCCGACCCGAGGCAGCTAAACACTGAAGCTTTCTTT	CASSTSSPDPRQLNTEAFF
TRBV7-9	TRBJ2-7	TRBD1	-	TGTGCCAGCAGCTTGACAGGGTCAATGCACTACGAGCAGTACTTC	CASSLTGSMHYEQYF
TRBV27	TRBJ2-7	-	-	TGTGCCAGCGGAAGGACAGACTCCTACGAGCAGTACTTC	CASGRTDSYEQYF
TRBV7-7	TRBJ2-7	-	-	TGTGCTAGCAGCCCCAGCGTTTCCTACGAGCAGTACTTC	CASSPSVSYEQYF
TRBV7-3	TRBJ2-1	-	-	TGTGCCAGGGGGAGGGACAGGTACTATCCCAATGAGCAGTTCTTC	CARGRDRYYPNEQFF
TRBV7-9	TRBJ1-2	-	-	TGTTCCAGCAGAAGGGGTAGCTATGGCTACACCTTC	CSSRRGSYGYTF
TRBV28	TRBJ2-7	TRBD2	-	TGTGCCAGCAGTACCCCGGGACTAGCGGGACCCGAGCAGTACTTC	CASSTPGLAGPEQYF
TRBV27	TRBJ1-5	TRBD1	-	TGTGCCAGCGGGACAGGGGGCTATCAGCCCCAGCATTTT	CASGTGGYQPQHF
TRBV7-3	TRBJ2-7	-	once	TGTACCAGCAGCTTAGGAGTCAGGGGCGACGAGCAGTACTTC	CTSSLGVRGDEQYF
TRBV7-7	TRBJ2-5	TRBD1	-	TGTGCTAGCAGCATAGGACAGGGGATGTCGCAAGAGACCCAGTACTTC	CASSIGQGMSQETQYF
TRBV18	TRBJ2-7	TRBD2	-	TGTGCCAGCTCAAGCATAGCGGGAGGCTACGAGCAGTACTTC	CASSSIAGGYEQYF
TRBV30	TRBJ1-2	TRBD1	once	TGTGCCTGGAGGGGACAGGGGGCCGGTGGCTACACCTTC	CAWRGQGAGGYTF
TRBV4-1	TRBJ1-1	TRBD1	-	TGCGCCAGCAGCCAGCCCGGGACAGGGGGCCTAATGGAAGCTTTCTTT	CASSQPGTGGLMEAFF
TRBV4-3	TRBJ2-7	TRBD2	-	TGCGCCAGCAGCCAAGATAGGACTAGCTACGAGCAGTACTTC	CASSQDRTSYEQYF
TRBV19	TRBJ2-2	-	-	TGTGCCAGTAGTATCTTTTCCGGGGAGCTGTTTTTT	CASSIFSGELFF
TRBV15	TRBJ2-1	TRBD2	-	TGTGCCACCAGCCGTAGGGGACTAGCGGGGAATGAGCAGTTCTTC	CATSRRGLAGNEQFF
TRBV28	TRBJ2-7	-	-	TGTGCCAGCAGTTTAAGGGCACGGGGTAAGTACGAGCAGTACTTC	CASSLRARGKYEQYF
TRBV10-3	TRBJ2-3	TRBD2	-	TGTGCCATTAGCGGGAGCACAGATACGCAGTATTTT	CAISGSTDTQYF
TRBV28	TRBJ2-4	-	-	TGTGCCAGCAGATTCGAGGGAGACAAAAACATTCAGTACTTC	CASRFEGDKNIQYF
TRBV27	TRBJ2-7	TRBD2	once	TGTGCCAGCAGTTTAGGCCCGGGACTAAACTACTACGAGCAGTACTTC	CASSLGPGLNYYEQYF
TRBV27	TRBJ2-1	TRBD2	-	TGTGCCAGCAGTTTCCTAGCGGGAGGCTATGAGCAGTTCTTC	CASSFLAGGYEQFF
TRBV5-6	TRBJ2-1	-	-	TGTGCCAGCAGCTTGGCAGGGGTCGGTGAGCAGTTCTTC	CASSLAGVGEQFF
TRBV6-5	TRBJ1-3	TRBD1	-	TGTGCCAGCAGTTACGGACAGGTGTCATCTGGAAACACCATATATTTT	CASSYGQVSSGNTIYF
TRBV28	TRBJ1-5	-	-	TGTGCCAGCAGTTTCCCGCAGGGGACGTATCAGCCCCAGCATTTT	CASSFPQGTYQPQHF
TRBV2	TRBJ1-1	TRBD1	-	TGTGCCAGCAATAAACAGGGGCTGGGCACTGAAGCTTTCTTT	CASNKQGLGTEAFF
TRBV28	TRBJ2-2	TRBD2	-	TGTGCCAGCAGCCCGGGGGGACTAGCGATCACCGGGGAGCTGTTTTTT	CASSPGGLAITGELFF
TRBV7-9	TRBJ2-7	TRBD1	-	TGTGCCAGCAGCTTAGCAGACAGGGTAGAGCAGTACTTC	CASSLADRVEQYF
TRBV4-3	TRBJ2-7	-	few	TGCGCCAGCAGCCAAGATGGCAGGGTGGGCTCCTACGAGCAGTACTTC	CASSQDGRVGSYEQYF
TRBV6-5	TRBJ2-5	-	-	TGTGCCAGCACACAGTCAGGGGGGGAGACCCAGTACTTC	CASTQSGGETQYF
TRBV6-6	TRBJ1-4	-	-	TGTGCCAGCAGTTACGGATGGGGAGAAGGAGAAAAACTGTTTTTT	CASSYGWGEGEKLFF
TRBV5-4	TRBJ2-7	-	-	TGTGCCAGCAGCTTACCGGGACTCGCCGTTTACGAGCAGTACTTC	CASSLPGLAVYEQYF
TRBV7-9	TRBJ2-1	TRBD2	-	TGTGCCAGCCCCCCACTAGAAGCGGGGATGATTGATGAGCAGTTCTTC	CASPPLEAGMIDEQFF
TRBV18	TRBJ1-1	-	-	TGTGCCAGCTCACCACCGAGCCAGGGGTATACTGAAGCTTTCTTT	CASSPPSQGYTEAFF
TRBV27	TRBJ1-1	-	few	TGTGCCAGCAGTTTGCACAGCCTCACTGAAGCTTTCTTT	CASSLHSLTEAFF
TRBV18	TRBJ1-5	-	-	TGTGCCAGCTCCGCTCAATTCGGTCAGCCCCAGCATTTT	CASSAQFGQPQHF
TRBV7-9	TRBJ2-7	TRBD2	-	TGTGCCAGCAGCGCATTAGCGGGAGTCGCCTCCTACGAGCAGTACTTC	CASSALAGVASYEQYF
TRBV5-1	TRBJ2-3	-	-	TGCGCCAGCAGCTTGGATCAGGGTTCAGATACGCAGTATTTT	CASSLDQGSDTQYF
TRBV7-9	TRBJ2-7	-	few	TGTGCCAGCAGCCCGGGGCAGGGGTACGAGCAGTACTTC	CASSPGQGYEQYF
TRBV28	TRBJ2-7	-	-	TGTGCCAGCAGTTTGGAGACCACCATCTACGAGCAGTACTTC	CASSLETTIYEQYF
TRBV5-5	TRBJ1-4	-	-	TGTGCCAGCAGCTACAGGGTCGGGTCGGCTAATGAAAAACTGTTTTTT	CASSYRVGSANEKLFF
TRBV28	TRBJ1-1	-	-	TGTGCCAGCAGGGTTGGGGGGGGGACTGAAGCTTTCTTT	CASRVGGGTEAFF
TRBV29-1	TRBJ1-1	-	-	TGCAGCGTTCTCAGAAGTGGAGAACGGCATACGAACACTGAAGCTTTCTTT	CSVLRSGERHTNTEAFF
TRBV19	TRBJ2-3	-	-	TGTGCCAGTAAATTCGGACAGAAAAGCACAGATACGCAGTATTTT	CASKFGQKSTDTQYF
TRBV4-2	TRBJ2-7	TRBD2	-	TGTGCCAGCAGCCAAGTACAGCGGGGATCCTACGAGCAGTACTTC	CASSQVQRGSYEQYF
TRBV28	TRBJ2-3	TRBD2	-	TGTGCCAGCAGTTTAGAAATAGCGGGAGGGTTTACAGATACGCAGTATTTT	CASSLEIAGGFTDTQYF
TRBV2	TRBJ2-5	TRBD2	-	TGTGCCAGCAGTGAAGATCCTAGCGGGGGCTCCCGGTACTTC	CASSEDPSGGSRYF
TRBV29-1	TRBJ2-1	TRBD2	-	TGCAGCGTTGCTTCTAGCGGAGGCTCCTACAATGAGCAGTTCTTC	CSVASSGGSYNEQFF
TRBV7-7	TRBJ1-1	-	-	TGTGCTAGCAGCAGCGACAGGAACACTGAAGCTTTCTTT	CASSSDRNTEAFF
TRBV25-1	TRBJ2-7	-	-	TGTGCCAGCAGTGGCGATCTAGGGGGGGCCCACGAGCAGTACTTC	CASSGDLGGAHEQYF
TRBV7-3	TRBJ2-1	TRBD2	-	TGTGCCAGCAGCTCTACCGGGACTAGCGACAATGAGCAGTTCTTC	CASSSTGTSDNEQFF
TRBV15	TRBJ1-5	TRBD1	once	TGTGCCACCAGCAGAGTTGGGACAGGCCTCAATCAGCCCCAGCATTTT	CATSRVGTGLNQPQHF
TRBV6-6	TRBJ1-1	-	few	TGTGCCAGCAGACCGATGGGACAATCGAACACTGAAGCTTTCTTT	CASRPMGQSNTEAFF
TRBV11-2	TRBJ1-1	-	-	TGTGCCAGCAGCTCTGTTAGTAGGAACACTGAAGCTTTCTTT	CASSSVSRNTEAFF
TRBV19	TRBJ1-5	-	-	TGTGCCAGTAGTATAGGACAGGTCCCGAATCAGCCCCAGCATTTT	CASSIGQVPNQPQHF